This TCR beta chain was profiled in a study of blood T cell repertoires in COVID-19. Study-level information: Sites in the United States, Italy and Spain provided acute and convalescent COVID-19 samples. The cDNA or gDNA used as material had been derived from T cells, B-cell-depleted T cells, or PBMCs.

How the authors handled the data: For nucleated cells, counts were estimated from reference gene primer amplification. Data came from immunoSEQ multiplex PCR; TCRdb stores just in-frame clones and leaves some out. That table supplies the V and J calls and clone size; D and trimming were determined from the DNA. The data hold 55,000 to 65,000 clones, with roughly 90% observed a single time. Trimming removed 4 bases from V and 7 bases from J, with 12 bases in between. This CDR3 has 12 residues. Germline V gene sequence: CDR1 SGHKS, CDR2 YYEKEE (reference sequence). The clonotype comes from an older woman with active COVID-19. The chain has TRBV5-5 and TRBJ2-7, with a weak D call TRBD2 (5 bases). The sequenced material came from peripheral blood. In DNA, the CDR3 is TGTGCCAGCAGCATCGGGCCGGGGGAGCAGTACTTC. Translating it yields CASSIGPGEQYF.